This entry lists 21 T cell receptor beta chains sequenced from one sample in a study of blood T cells in healthy people across ages (dated by TCRdb to the mid-2010s). The library came from 5' RACE. These reads were obtained on an Illumina HiSeq 2500. A second roughly 6 to 12 cycle PCR used a sample-barcoded 5' primer and a J-beta primer mix. TCRdb ran its own pipeline on the public reads, namely fastp trimming at Q25 and MiXCR clone calling, and kept in-frame beta chains. Merged by CDR3 protein, the rows form single entries marked with the most common genes and DNA. This sample lists about 650,000 distinct CDR3 sequences; 52% were detected once. Clones ranked in the top ten supply approximately 12% of the sample. Input material: blood. The source of these receptors is a woman older than 75 in good health.

As for this clonotype: A single base separates this from a much larger clone, so it may be a read error. The chain joins TRBV6-5 to TRBJ2-5, with TRBD1 identical over 8 bases. The CDR3 sequence is 14 residues long. Unmatched junction bases numbered 16, after V lost 8 bases and J lost 11 bases. Per the germline V gene, CDR1 is MNHEY and CDR2 is SVGAGI. The DNA for the CDR3 is TGTGCCAGCGGAACAGGGGGGAACTACAATGAGCAGTACTTC. Translating gives CASGTGGNYNEQYF.

This clonotype was found once. The chain carries TRBV24-1 and TRBJ2-5; TRBD2 matches 9 bases. The CDR3 has 16 residues. Germline assignment: CDR1 KGHDR and CDR2 SFDVKD. The junction had 17 bases not matched to a gene; V was cut back by 5 bases and J by 11 bases. DNA of the CDR3: TGTGCCACCAGTGTAACGACTAGCGGACGCTACAATGAGCAGTACTTC. This sequence encodes CATSVTTSGRYNEQYF.

This clonotype came up many times. This chain connects TRBV7-9 to TRBJ2-5; 7 nucleotides agree with TRBD1. There are 15 residues in the CDR3. Germline V gene sequence: CDR1 SEHNR, CDR2 FQNEAQ (reference sequence). V dropped 3 bases and J dropped 5; count of bases not matched to a gene: 9. The CDR3 sequence: CASSFGTVLSETQYF. CDR3 nucleotides: TGTGCCAGCAGCTTCGGGACAGTACTTAGCGAGACCCAGTACTTC.

The CDR3 bases are TGTGCCAGCAGTTACGGACACGTGGAGTACTTC. Translating gives CASSYGHVEYF. The V gene is TRBV12-3 or TRBV12-4, the J gene TRBJ2-5; perhaps TRBD1 as D (5 bases). The ends were cut back, 4 bases at V and 12 bases at J, with 12 bases in the middle. The CDR3 is 11 residues long.

The J gene is TRBJ2-6, the V gene TRBV3-1; unclear D gene. Looked up from germline, CDR1 is LGHDT and CDR2 is YNNKEL (reference sequence). V lost 2 bases, J lost 3 bases, and 5 bases lay in between. CDR3 length: 14 residues. This CDR3 reads CASSQPHGANVLTF. The CDR3 DNA reads as TGTGCCAGCAGCCAACCACATGGGGCCAACGTCCTGACTTTC.

The chain combines TRBV6-5 with TRBJ1-1, with 10 bases matching TRBD1. The V gene end was trimmed by 8 bases and the J gene end by 4 bases; junction bases not matched to a gene: 4. The germline V gene has CDR1 MNHEY and CDR2 SVGAGI. The CDR3 contains 13 residues. The CDR3 sequence: CASSRQGATEAFF. DNA for the CDR3: TGTGCCAGCTCCCGACAGGGGGCCACTGAAGCTTTCTTT.

The chain's CDR3 is CASMSGLANEQYF. In DNA form, the CDR3 reads TGTGCCAGCATGAGTGGACTAGCAAATGAGCAGTACTTC. The chain combines TRBV2 with TRBJ2-7, with 8 nucleotides matching TRBD2. J gave up 7 bases and V 7 bases, and 9 bases lay outside the gene matches. The germline V gene encodes CDR1 SNHLY and CDR2 FYNNEI. CDR3 length: 13 amino acids.

The rearrangement joins TRBV12-3 or TRBV12-4 to TRBJ1-5, with unresolved D. This CDR3 spans 13 amino acids. V was pared by 8 bases and J by 3 bases, with 11 bases between. The CDR3 DNA reads TGTGCCAGCTTGAACTGGGACAATCAGCCCCAGCATTTT. Translating gives CASLNWDNQPQHF.

This clonotype showed up just a few times. One end of the junction varies from germline; a read error may be responsible. V is TRBV12-3 or TRBV12-4 and J is TRBJ1-2, with TRBD1 matching 7 bases. The CDR3 sequence is 14 residues long. The CDR3 reads CASRRGQLNYGYTF. The CDR3 bases are TGCGCCAGCAGACGGGGACAGCTCAATTATGGCTACACCTTC.

This clonotype was found many times. The chain recombines TRBV29-1 with TRBJ2-5, with D possibly being TRBD1 or TRBD2 (5 bases each). CDR1 is SQVTM, CDR2 ANQGSEA, per germline. Trimming pared 5 bases from V and 2 bases from J, leaving 12 bases between. This CDR3 has 13 residues. Written as DNA, the CDR3 is TGCAGCGTTTTTAAGGGGACGCAAGAGACCCAGTACTTC. It encodes CSVFKGTQETQYF.

This clonotype was observed at least ten times. The rearrangement joins TRBV6-6 to TRBJ1-5; D unclear. CDR1 and CDR2 from the germline V gene are MNHNY and SVGAGI (reference sequence). Deletions cut 8 bases from V and 0 bases from J, with 17 bases between. The CDR3 runs 16 residues. The DNA of the CDR3 is TGTGCCAGCGGAGAGACAAAGGGCCATAGCAATCAGCCCCAGCATTTT. Amino acids: CASGETKGHSNQPQHF.

The chain uses TRBV20-1 and TRBJ2-1; 11 positions match TRBD1. Germline CDR1 reads DFQATT; CDR2 reads SNEGSKA (reference sequence). V was pared by 1 base and J by 9 bases, with 8 bases of the junction left unmatched. The CDR3 has 15 amino acids. This chain's CDR3 is CSARGRTGGDSEQFF. The DNA of the CDR3 is TGCAGTGCTAGAGGTCGGACAGGGGGCGATTCTGAGCAGTTCTTC.

This clonotype came up a few times. In DNA form, the CDR3 reads TGTGCCAGCAGGCCTCGTAGGAACACCGGGGAGCTGTTTTTT. Its translation: CASRPRRNTGELFF. The chain uses TRBV3-1 and TRBJ2-2; D gene uncertain. Trimming cost V 6 bases and J 1 base, with 9 bases left between them. The CDR3 extends over 14 amino acids. The V gene's germline CDR1 is LGHDT and CDR2 YNNKEL (reference sequence).

The V gene is TRBV7-9, the J gene TRBJ2-1; 7 bases are a match to TRBD1. V shed 1 base, J shed 5 bases, and the junction held 2 bases outside the gene matches. There are 14 residues in the CDR3. Germline lookup yields CDR1 SEHNR and CDR2 FQNEAQ (reference sequence). This CDR3 reads CASSLEGQNNEQFF. CDR3 DNA: TGTGCCAGCAGCTTAGAGGGACAGAACAATGAGCAGTTCTTC.

The table lists this clonotype with many counts. The rearrangement joins TRBV7-2 to TRBJ2-1, with 7 nucleotides matching TRBD2. With 6 bases clipped from V and 0 bases from J, the junction kept 5 bases outside the gene matches. The germline V gene encodes CDR1 SGHTA and CDR2 FQGNSA. There are 15 residues in the CDR3. The CDR3 nucleotides are TGTGCCAGCAGGGGCGGACTAGGCTCCTACAATGAGCAGTTCTTC. Translating gives CASRGGLGSYNEQFF.

The V call is TRBV12-3 or TRBV12-4, the J call TRBJ1-6; D is unclear. This CDR3 has 15 amino acids. Trimming took 1 base from V and 9 from J, leaving 13 bases between them. The CDR3 loop reads CASSLEALLSSPLHF. The DNA for the CDR3 is TGTGCCAGCAGTTTAGAGGCCCTACTAAGTTCACCCCTCCACTTT.

This clonotype has at least ten counts. The chain carries TRBV12-3 or TRBV12-4 and TRBJ2-1, with D unclear. The CDR3 spans 15 residues. The ends were cut back, 1 base at V and 6 bases at J, with 13 bases in the middle. CDR3 residues: CASSLGVAFFNEQFF. Here the CDR3 DNA reads TGTGCCAGCAGTTTAGGGGTGGCGTTTTTCAATGAGCAGTTCTTC.

The chain recombines TRBV29-1 with TRBJ2-2, with no clear D. Deletions cut 3 bases from V and 4 bases from J, with 9 bases between. This CDR3 region has 13 residues. Looked up from germline, CDR1 is SQVTM and CDR2 is ANQGSEA. The CDR3 protein is CSVDVGFTGELFF. In DNA form, the CDR3 reads TGCAGCGTTGACGTAGGGTTCACCGGGGAGCTGTTTTTT.

This chain links TRBV12-3 or TRBV12-4 with TRBJ2-7; possible D gene TRBD2, 6 bases. There are 15 residues in the CDR3. V was cut by 4 bases and J by 1 base, with 14 bases left in between. For the CDR3, the DNA is TGTGCCAGCAGTTGGACTAATATCGGGTCCTACGAGCAGTACTTC. Encoded protein: CASSWTNIGSYEQYF.

The genes are TRBV7-3 and TRBJ2-3; no clear D. Germline values: CDR1 SGHTA, CDR2 FQGTGA. Deletions cut 4 bases from V and 7 bases from J, with 9 bases between. The CDR3 spans 12 residues. The CDR3 DNA reads as TGTGCCAGCAGCTGCGACGGTTATACGCAGTATTTT. It specifies CASSCDGYTQYF.

This sequence joins TRBV24-1 and TRBJ1-5; no definite D call. Germline loops: CDR1 KGHDR, CDR2 SFDVKD. Trimming cost V 9 bases and J 6 bases, with 14 bases left between them. The CDR3 length is 13 residues. DNA of the CDR3: TGTGCCACCTCACCAGCGGGGTTTCAGCCCCAGCATTTT. Translation: CATSPAGFQPQHF.